This section outlines one TCR beta chain sequence together with its context. These data belong to a study of blood T cell repertoires in COVID-19. Data came from immunoSEQ multiplex PCR; TCRdb stores just in-frame clones and leaves some out. The sample lists more than 300,000 clones; 88% were seen once. This CDR3 region has 17 residues. V lost 4 bases and J 2 bases, leaving 20 bases between the germline ends. Germline CDR1 and CDR2: SGHVS and FQNEAQ. The material sequenced was PBMCs or T cells enriched from blood (not recorded which). The genes are TRBV7-8 and TRBJ1-2; tentatively, D is TRBD1 (5 bases). This TCR derives from a young woman who had recovered from COVID-19. The CDR3 DNA reads as TGTGCCAGCAGCTCACCCAGACAGAGCGCTAAGAACTATGGCTACACCTTC. Protein product: CASSSPRQSAKNYGYTF.